What follows are 3 T cell receptor beta chains derived from one specimen sequenced in a study of technical replicates of blood from a few donors. Produced via immunoSEQ multiplex PCR; TCRdb's table is partial and in-frame only. The data contain tens of thousands of clones, roughly 93% of them singletons. The sample consisted of T cells isolated from PBMCs. The receptors derive from a human donor in good health.

This chain links TRBV6-6 with TRBJ2-7, with no clear D. The germline V gene has CDR1 MNHNY and CDR2 SVGAGI (reference sequence). The CDR3 has 15 residues. Trimming took 2 bases from V and 0 from J, leaving 11 bases between them. The CDR3 loop reads CASSYGSGSSYEQYF. The CDR3 coding sequence is TGTGCCAGCAGTTACGGATCAGGTAGCTCCTACGAGCAGTACTTC.

The chain joins TRBV6-4 to TRBJ1-3; 10 bases fit TRBD1. Germline values: CDR1 MRHNA, CDR2 SNTAGT. There are 16 residues in the CDR3. V dropped 7 bases and J dropped 5; count of bases not matched to a gene: 11. Written as DNA, the CDR3 is TGTGCCAGCAAGATTAGGACAGGGGGTTTTAGAAACACCATATATTTT. Translated, it gives CASKIRTGGFRNTIYF.

This chain links TRBV29-1 with TRBJ1-2; D remains unclear. CDR1 is SQVTM and CDR2 is ANQGSEA in the germline V gene. The V and J ends lost 1 base and 8 bases respectively, with 11 bases between them. The CDR3 has 12 amino acids. The CDR3 nucleotides read TGCAGCGTTGAAGGGGAAGGAGGCGGCTACACCTTC. Its protein product is CSVEGEGGGYTF.